The 32 T cell receptor beta chains below come from one sample, sequenced in a study of T cells in women clearing cervical HPV infection. TCRdb's copy holds only in-frame clones and misses some; the assay was immunoSEQ multiplex PCR. The record lists tens of thousands of clones, of which the ten most abundant hold approximately 5.4%. The sample was blood buffy coat. The receptors were gathered from a woman between 18 and 70 years old with a cervical HPV16 infection that either progressed to CIN3+ or cleared (not recorded which).

As concerns this clone: The read ends 3 residues shy of where the CDR3 ends; the end is completed using the germline J gene. The chain joins TRBV7-9 to TRBJ2-4; possibly TRBD1 for D (6 bases). Germline V CDR1 and CDR2: SEHNR, FQNEAQ (reference sequence). The CDR3 runs to 15 residues. CDR3 region: CASSLAALGAYGQYF. The CDR3 DNA, read in part, is TGTGCCAGCAGCTTAGCCGCCTTGGGGGCCTATGGT.

A note on this clone: Coverage ceases 3 residues before the CDR3 finishes, and the germline J gene fills in the end. J is TRBJ2-5 and V is TRBV10-3; tentative D call: TRBD1 (6 bases). The CDR3 length is 13 residues. Germline CDR1 reads ENHRY; CDR2 reads SYGVKD. V lost 9 bases to trimming and J lost 6 bases, with 17 bases between them. The CDR3 bases that were read are TGTGCCATAACTACAGGGAGTCAGAAGACC. Translation: CAITTGSQKT. The CDR3 in its entirety is CAITTGSQKTQYF.

In the case of this clone: The sequence runs out 3 residues before the end of the CDR3; the remainder is reconstructed from the germline J gene. V usage is TRBV5-1 and J usage is TRBJ2-7, with TRBD1 matching 10 bases. With 5 bases clipped from V and 5 bases from J, the junction kept 7 bases outside the gene matches. CDR3 size: 14 residues. Per the germline V gene, CDR1 is SGHRS and CDR2 is YFSETQ. The CDR3 here is CASRWDRGSDEQYF. The sequenced CDR3 bases are TGCGCCAGCAGGTGGGACAGGGGTAGCGACGAG.

Concerning this clone: The CDR3 end falls 3 residues outside the read, so it is completed with the germline J gene. The rearrangement links TRBV10-3 to TRBJ1-5; 9 bases are a match to TRBD1. V gave up 0 bases and J gave up 4 bases; unmatched junction bases: 1. This CDR3 has 15 residues. The germline gives CDR1 ENHRY, CDR2 SYGVKD. CDR3 DNA (partial): TGTGCCATCAGTGAGTCCGGGACAGGGAATCAGCCC. Encoded protein: CAISESGTGNQP. The CDR3, in full, reads CAISESGTGNQPQHF.

A note on this clone: The read falls 3 residues short of the CDR3 end, and the missing part is taken from the germline J gene. The chain recombines TRBV30 with TRBJ2-1, with 9 positions matching TRBD1. Germline trimming cut 3 bases from V and 6 bases from J; bases unmatched to any gene: 9. The CDR3 totals 15 residues. Germline-derived CDR1 and CDR2 are GTSNPN and SVGIG (reference sequence). CDR3 loop: CAWSRGQGFFNEQFF. The DNA read from the CDR3 is TGTGCCTGGAGCCGGGGACAGGGTTTTTTCAATGAG. The whole variable domain, filled in from reference TRBV30 and TRBJ2-1, reads SQTIHQWPATLVQPVGSPLSLECTVEGTSNPNLYWYRQAAGRGLQLLFYSVGIGQISSEVPQNLSASRPQDRQFILSSKKLLLSDSGFYLCAWSRGQGFFNEQFFGPGTRLTVL.

For this clone: The CDR3 end is not reached by the read, which stops 3 residues before it; the germline J gene fills it in. This chain connects TRBV7-2 to TRBJ2-1; 12 nucleotides match TRBD2. After removal of 3 bases from V and 8 bases from J, the junction contained 5 bases not matched to a gene. Germline-derived CDR1 and CDR2 are SGHTA and FQGNSA. The CDR3 is made up of 15 amino acids. CDR3 in amino acids: CASSFRTSGGHEQFF. CDR3 DNA, as far as it was read: TGTGCCAGCAGCTTCAGAACTAGCGGGGGGCATGAG.

Comment on this clone: The read is 3 residues too short to cover the CDR3 end, so that end is filled in from the germline J gene. The chain uses TRBV28 and TRBJ2-1; TRBD2 agrees at 7 bases. The length of the CDR3 is 15 residues. The germline CDR1 and CDR2 sequences are MDHEN and SYDVKM. V trimming: 6 bases; J trimming: 4 bases; junction bases outside the gene matches: 9. CDR3 bases read: TGTGCCAGCAGGAACCGGGACTACTTATACAATGAG. Translation: CASRNRDYLYNE. The full CDR3 reads CASRNRDYLYNEQFF.

A word on this clone: The read finishes 3 residues shy of the CDR3 end, and the germline J gene is used to complete it. The rearrangement uses TRBV9 and TRBJ2-1, with 7 positions matching TRBD2. The CDR3 runs 15 residues. The V segment lost 0 bases and the J segment 5 bases; nucleotides outside the gene matches: 5. The V gene's germline CDR1 is SGDLS and CDR2 YYNGEE. CDR3 protein: CASSVATGTNNEQFF. Partial CDR3 DNA: TGTGCCAGCAGCGTAGCTACTGGGACTAACAATGAG.

Worth noting for this clone: The missing CDR3 end, 3 residues past where the read stops, is filled in from the germline J gene. This chain connects TRBV18 to TRBJ2-1; TRBD2 aligns across 13 bases. V lost 3 bases, J lost 5 bases, and 7 bases stayed unmatched. The germline CDR1 and CDR2 sequences are KGHSH and LQKENI. The length of the CDR3 is 17 residues. The sequenced CDR3 bases are TGTGCCAGCTCACCGAGACTAGCGGGAGGTAGGGACAATGAG. This translates into CASSPRLAGGRDNE. The full CDR3 sequence reads CASSPRLAGGRDNEQFF. Drawing the rest from reference TRBV18 and TRBJ2-1, the complete variable domain is NAGVMQNPRHLVRRRGQEARLRCSPMKGHSHVYWYRQLPEEGLKFMVYLQKENIIDESGMPKERFSAEFPKEGPSILRIQQVVRGDSAAYFCASSPRLAGGRDNEQFFGPGTRLTVL.

Comments on this clone: The read terminates 3 residues ahead of where the CDR3 ends, so the germline J gene completes it. The chain carries TRBV29-1 and TRBJ1-2; 10 bases agree with TRBD1. The CDR3 consists of 12 residues. Germline lookup yields CDR1 SQVTM and CDR2 ANQGSEA. J lost 4 bases, V lost 8 bases, and 4 bases had no gene match. The sequenced part of the CDR3 DNA is TGCAGCCTCCGGGACAGGGGCTATGGC. It codes for CSLRDRGYG. The entire CDR3 protein reads CSLRDRGYGYTF.

On this clone: The read terminates 3 residues ahead of where the CDR3 ends, so the germline J gene completes it. This chain uses TRBV7-7 with TRBJ1-1, with D possibly matching TRBD1 (5 bases). Between the trimmed V and J ends, which lost 5 bases and 3 bases, there was a span of 16 bases. The CDR3 is 15 residues long. Germline-derived CDR1 and CDR2 are SSHAT and FNYEAQ (reference sequence). CDR3 DNA, as far as it was read: TGTGCCAGCAGCCCTTACGGACAAGGATACACTGAA. This translates into CASSPYGQGYTE. The complete CDR3 reads CASSPYGQGYTEAFF.

On this clone: The sequence runs out 3 residues before the end of the CDR3; the remainder is reconstructed from the germline J gene. This sequence joins TRBV2 and TRBJ1-1; TRBD1 matches at 7 bases. The CDR3 loop spans 17 amino acids. The ends lost 6 bases at V and 0 bases at J; junction bases unmatched: 13. Looked up from germline, CDR1 is SNHLY and CDR2 is FYNNEI. This CDR3 reads CASRGDRRLGVNTEAFF. The CDR3 bases that were read are TGTGCCAGCAGAGGGGACAGAAGATTAGGGGTGAACACTGAA.

As to this clone: The CDR3 end is not reached by the read, which stops 3 residues before it; the germline J gene fills it in. The gene calls are TRBV4-1 and TRBJ2-7; 10 nucleotides agree with TRBD2. The V and J ends lost 1 base and 2 bases, in that order; junction bases with no gene match: 8. CDR1 is MGHRA and CDR2 is YSYEKL in the germline V gene. This CDR3 has 17 amino acids. The sequenced CDR3 bases are TGCGCCAGCAGCCAAGTGGCAGCGGGAGGGGCCACCTACGAG. Translating gives CASSQVAAGGATYE. The complete CDR3 sequence is CASSQVAAGGATYEQYF.

With respect to this clone: The DNA ends 3 residues before the CDR3 does, and the rest of the CDR3 is filled in from the germline J gene. The chain links TRBV20-1 to TRBJ2-4; D possibly uses TRBD1 or TRBD2 (7 bases each). This CDR3 is 13 amino acids long. Germline assignment: CDR1 DFQATT and CDR2 SNEGSKA (reference sequence). Trimming stripped 3 bases from V and 7 bases from J, with 13 bases between. CDR3 DNA (partial): TGCAGTGCTAGGGGAGGGGGCAGGAACATT. Its protein product is CSARGGGRNI. The entire CDR3 protein is CSARGGGRNIQYF.

Comments on this clone: With the read ending 3 residues before the CDR3 end, the germline J gene is used to fill in that end. V usage is TRBV20-1 and J usage is TRBJ2-5, with 8 nucleotides matching TRBD1. V gave up 5 bases and J gave up 4 bases; unmatched junction bases: 6. Germline CDR1 DFQATT, CDR2 SNEGSKA (reference sequence). The CDR3 covers 13 residues. CDR3 residues: CSASPGGVETQYF. CDR3 bases read: TGCAGTGCTTCTCCAGGGGGCGTAGAGACC.

As regards this clone: The read is 3 residues too short to cover the CDR3 end, so that end is filled in from the germline J gene. J is TRBJ1-4 and V is TRBV7-2; D perhaps matches TRBD1 (5 bases). The germline V gene has CDR1 SGHTA and CDR2 FQGNSA. The CDR3 runs to 14 residues. V dropped 4 bases and J dropped 6 bases, with 12 bases sitting between them. The CDR3 bases that were read are TGTGCCAGCAGCTCCGGGGGAGGCGATGAAAAA. Its protein is CASSSGGGDEK. The full CDR3 sequence reads CASSSGGGDEKLFF. Based on the CDR3 plus reference TRBV7-2 and TRBJ1-4, the full variable domain is GAGVSQSPSNKVTEKGKDVELRCDPISGHTALYWYRQSLGQGLEFLIYFQGNSAPDKSGLPSDRFSAERTGGSVSTLTIQRTQQEDSAVYLCASSSGGGDEKLFFGSGTQLSVL.

As regards this clone: The read falls 3 residues short of the CDR3 end, and the missing part is taken from the germline J gene. The chain is built from TRBV5-1 and TRBJ2-5; possible D gene TRBD1, 5 bases. The V and J ends lost 4 bases and 5 bases respectively, with 12 bases between them. Germline V gene lookup returns CDR1 SGHRS and CDR2 YFSETQ. The CDR3 is 13 amino acids. Partial CDR3 DNA: TGCGCCAGCAGCCCAGGGAACCCTGAGACC. Encoded protein: CASSPGNPET. The whole CDR3 sequence reads CASSPGNPETQYF.

Turning to this clone: The DNA ends 3 residues before the CDR3 does, and the rest of the CDR3 is filled in from the germline J gene. The rearrangement links TRBV10-1 to TRBJ2-3, with 8 positions matching TRBD2. V lost 6 bases to trimming and J lost 4 bases; unmatched junction nucleotides: 12. Germline CDR1 and CDR2: WNHNN and SYGVQD (reference sequence). This CDR3 is built from 16 residues. The part of the CDR3 DNA that was read is TGCGCCAGCAGACTTAGCGGGGTCCGGCGCGCAGATACG. It specifies CASRLSGVRRADT. The CDR3, in full, reads CASRLSGVRRADTQYF.

Regarding this clone: From the germline J gene comes the end of the CDR3, since the read stops 3 residues before it. The chain couples TRBV11-1 to TRBJ1-1; tentatively, D is TRBD1 (5 bases). Germline V CDR1 and CDR2: SGHAT, FQDESV (reference sequence). This CDR3 contains 15 residues. V was pared by 6 bases and J by 1 base, with 15 bases between. This CDR3 is CASSRDPGRNTEAFF. The CDR3 bases that were read are TGTGCCAGCAGTCGAGATCCAGGGCGGAACACTGAA.

As for this clone: The CDR3 end lies 3 residues beyond the end of the read and is filled in from the germline J gene. The genes are TRBV5-1 and TRBJ2-4, with 9 bases aligning to TRBD2. CDR3 length: 18 amino acids. Unmatched junction bases numbered 10, after V lost 0 bases and J lost 3 bases. The germline V gene has CDR1 SGHRS and CDR2 YFSETQ. The sequenced part of the CDR3 DNA is TGCGCCAGCAGCTTGGCTGAGGCGGGAGGGCCTGTCAAAAACATT. Its protein product is CASSLAEAGGPVKNI. The CDR3 reads in full as CASSLAEAGGPVKNIQYF.

A remark on this clone: Coverage ceases 3 residues before the CDR3 finishes, and the germline J gene fills in the end. The chain is built from TRBV7-9 and TRBJ1-1, with D unclear. The CDR3 contains 12 residues. CDR1 and CDR2 from the germline V gene are SEHNR and FQNEAQ (reference sequence). V lost 5 bases and J 4 bases, leaving 8 bases between the germline ends. CDR3 region: CASSRGSTEAFF. Partial CDR3 DNA: TGTGCCAGCAGCCGGGGTAGCACTGAA.

As to this clone: The read finishes 3 residues shy of the CDR3 end, and the germline J gene is used to complete it. The chain carries TRBV5-1 and TRBJ2-5, with a weak D call TRBD1 (5 bases). This CDR3 is built from 16 residues. Germline CDR1 SGHRS, CDR2 YFSETQ. The sequenced CDR3 bases are TGCGCCAGCAGCTTAGGGGCAGGTCATAGCACAGATACC. Translating gives CASSLGAGHSTDT. The CDR3, in full, reads CASSLGAGHSTDTQYF.

About this clone itself: Sequencing ends 3 residues short of the CDR3 end; the germline J gene provides the rest. The rearrangement joins TRBV5-1 to TRBJ2-2; TRBD1 aligns across 8 bases. V shed 4 bases and J 1 base; nucleotides not matched to a gene: 3. The CDR3 runs 15 residues. Germline V lookup: CDR1 SGHRS, CDR2 YFSETQ. CDR3 protein: CASSVGTGNTGELFF. The CDR3 bases that were read are TGCGCCAGCAGCGTAGGGACAGGGAACACCGGGGAG.

Comment on this clone: The read terminates 3 residues ahead of where the CDR3 ends, so the germline J gene completes it. The V call is TRBV5-1, the J call TRBJ2-3; tentative D call: TRBD1 (6 bases). Trimming stripped 1 base from V and 6 bases from J, with 15 bases between. The CDR3 is 15 amino acids. The germline CDR1 and CDR2 sequences are SGHRS and YFSETQ. The CDR3 DNA, read in part, is TGCGCCAGCAGCTTGCCCCGGACAGTTCGCGATACG. This translates into CASSLPRTVRDT. The complete CDR3 protein is CASSLPRTVRDTQYF.

In the case of this clone: The observed sequence ends 3 residues before the CDR3 terminus, with the missing tail filled in from the germline J gene. V usage is TRBV2 and J usage is TRBJ2-3; 8 bases match TRBD2. The CDR3 is 16 amino acids. J gave up 2 bases and V 3 bases, and 7 bases lay outside the gene matches. Germline V CDR1 and CDR2: SNHLY, FYNNEI. The CDR3 loop reads CASSEWSLADTDTQYF. CDR3 DNA (partial): TGTGCCAGCAGTGAGTGGTCACTAGCGGACACAGATACG.

Incomplete CDR3 DNA: TGTGCCAGCAGCGAGGGACAGGGTTCGAACACTGAA. Protein sequence: CASSEGQGSNTE. The full-length CDR3 reads as CASSEGQGSNTEAFF. V usage is TRBV7-6 and J usage is TRBJ1-1, with 9 nucleotides matching TRBD1. The read stops 3 residues short of the end of the CDR3; the missing end is completed from the germline J gene. The CDR3 is made up of 15 amino acids. V lost 5 bases to trimming and J lost 1 base; unmatched junction nucleotides: 5. Germline V gives CDR1 SGHVS, CDR2 FNYEAQ.

To note about this clone: The CDR3 end is not reached by the read, which stops 3 residues before it; the germline J gene fills it in. V gene TRBV19 combines with J gene TRBJ2-2; TRBD2 matches 12 bases. The germline gives CDR1 LNHDA, CDR2 SQIVND (reference sequence). J was trimmed by 1 base and V by 3 bases; bases with no gene match: 9. The CDR3 covers 19 residues. This chain's CDR3 is CASSMYLLTSGGNTGELFF. CDR3 bases read: TGTGCCAGTAGTATGTATTTACTGACTAGCGGGGGGAACACCGGGGAG.

Notes on this clone: Read sequence stops 3 residues before the CDR3 end, and the germline J gene provides the missing end. The chain has TRBV5-4 and TRBJ1-6; D might be TRBD1 (6 bases). The CDR3 loop spans 14 amino acids. Looked up from germline, CDR1 is SGHNT and CDR2 is YYREEE (reference sequence). Trimming removed 0 bases from V and 8 bases from J, with 9 bases in between. The chain's CDR3 is CASSLEQGDSPLHF. The CDR3 DNA, read in part, is TGTGCCAGCAGCTTGGAACAGGGTGATTCACCC.

With respect to this clone: The CDR3 end lies 3 residues beyond the end of the read and is filled in from the germline J gene. The rearrangement uses TRBV5-1 and TRBJ2-3; 15 bases are a match to TRBD2. The CDR3 contains 17 residues. Germline CDR1 and CDR2: SGHRS and YFSETQ. The CDR3 loop reads CASSSGLAGGPQETQYF. Incomplete CDR3 DNA: TGCGCCAGCAGCTCGGGACTAGCGGGGGGCCCACAAGAGACG.

Note on this clone: The CDR3 goes on 3 residues after the read ends, and that part is filled in from the germline J gene. This chain joins TRBV11-1 and TRBJ2-1; a weak D match, TRBD1 (6 bases). This CDR3 is built from 14 residues. Trimming stripped 5 bases from V and 4 bases from J, with 12 bases between. The germline CDR1 and CDR2 sequences are SGHAT and FQDESV (reference sequence). The part of the CDR3 DNA that was read is TGTGCCAGCAGCGCCCGGGACAAATACAATGAG. Its translation: CASSARDKYNE. The full CDR3 reads CASSARDKYNEQFF.

Points on this clone: The CDR3 extends 3 residues past the end of the read, so its final part is completed from the germline J gene. This chain uses TRBV7-3 with TRBJ2-5; 11 bases match TRBD2. The germline CDR1 and CDR2 sequences are SGHTA and FQGTGA. The CDR3 is 15 residues long. V shed 3 bases and J 5 bases; nucleotides not matched to a gene: 5. The chain's CDR3 is CASSFSGGAWETQYF. The DNA read from the CDR3 is TGTGCCAGCAGCTTTAGCGGGGGGGCCTGGGAGACC.

Of note for this clone: The sequence runs out 3 residues before the end of the CDR3; the remainder is reconstructed from the germline J gene. V is TRBV2 and J is TRBJ2-6; a weak D match, TRBD1 (6 bases). Trimming shortened V by 2 bases and J by 0 bases, and 11 bases separated the two germline ends. The CDR3 totals 17 residues. The germline V gene encodes CDR1 SNHLY and CDR2 FYNNEI. The CDR3 reads CASSETVGGSGANVLTF. The CDR3 DNA, read in part, is TGTGCCAGCAGTGAAACAGTAGGGGGCTCTGGGGCCAACGTC.